The T cell receptor beta chain under discussion was sequenced for a study of shared clonotypes between healthy human individuals. On the study more broadly: Each donor had three CD4 naive, three CD4 memory, two CD8 naive and one CD8 memory plate. Study-level findings and limits: Naive subsets generally exceeded memory subsets in estimated richness. Non-shared clonotypes were found to have lower generation probabilities than the clonotypes that were shared by all four of the sorted-subset donors.

The CDR3 runs to 12 residues. Trimming took off 6 bases at V and 7 bases at J, with 10 bases between the two ends. Germline CDR1 and CDR2: LNHDA and SQIVND (reference sequence). Regarding this clone: Its antigen remains unknown.

The deep-level immunoSEQ assay was used. Here immunoSEQ multiplex PCR was the method, and the copy in TCRdb shows in-frame clones only, minus some. The sample records a few million clones, 85% to 95% being singletons. The chain uses TRBV19 and TRBJ1-5; no clear D gene. The sequenced sample consisted of naive CD4+ T cells sorted from blood. Subset reported: CD45RA+ positively selected. The receptor comes from a man between 18 and 29 years old in good health. CDR3 in amino acids: CASRGLDQPQHF. For the CDR3, the DNA is TGTGCCAGTAGAGGCCTGGACCAGCCCCAGCATTTT.